A selection of T cell receptor beta chains follows, all from one sample in a study of blood T cells in healthy people across ages. TCRdb re-called the 5' RACE reads with MiXCR, one entry per CDR3 protein. The table has over 1,200,000 distinct CDR3 sequences, around 59% seen once; the top ten hold over 5%. The specimen sequenced was blood. The receptors derive from a man in his late teens or twenties in good health. Each CDR3 is given with its conserved first and last residue. The order of the fields is V gene, clone size, D gene, J gene, CDR3 DNA, CDR3 protein. A D gene is named only where the DNA matches it firmly. Clone size is not always given. Where it is, it says once, few, many or a class for expanded clones.

V gene: TRBV28; clone size: few; D gene: NA; J gene: TRBJ2-1; CDR3 DNA: TGTGCCAGCAGTTACCCCCGGAAGGGTCCACTTTACAATGAGCAGTTCTTC; CDR3 protein: CASSYPRKGPLYNEQFF
V gene: TRBV10-3; clone size: NA; D gene: NA; J gene: TRBJ2-5; CDR3 DNA: TGTGCCATCAGTGAGTCGACAGGTAACCAAGAGACCCAGTACTTC; CDR3 protein: CAISESTGNQETQYF
V gene: TRBV27; clone size: NA; D gene: NA; J gene: TRBJ2-5; CDR3 DNA: TGTGCCAGCAGTTTTAAAGGCACACAATTCCAAGAGACCCAGTACTTC; CDR3 protein: CASSFKGTQFQETQYF
V gene: TRBV4-1; clone size: NA; D gene: NA; J gene: TRBJ2-7; CDR3 DNA: TGCGCCAGCAGCCTTTGGGGGAGTGGTCCTCTCGAGCAGTACTTC; CDR3 protein: CASSLWGSGPLEQYF
V gene: TRBV7-2; clone size: NA; D gene: NA; J gene: TRBJ2-5; CDR3 DNA: TGTGCCAGCAGCTATATAACTAGGAGGGAGTACCAAGAGACCCAGTACTTC; CDR3 protein: CASSYITRREYQETQYF
V gene: TRBV5-1; clone size: few; D gene: NA; J gene: TRBJ2-1; CDR3 DNA: TGCGCCAGCAGCCTCACCTCCCATTACAATGAGCAGTTCTTC; CDR3 protein: CASSLTSHYNEQFF
V gene: TRBV18; clone size: NA; D gene: TRBD1; J gene: TRBJ2-7; CDR3 DNA: TGTGCCAGCTCACTTCGGCTGGACAGGGCCAAGCACGAGCAGTACTTC; CDR3 protein: CASSLRLDRAKHEQYF
V gene: TRBV6-2/TRBV6-3; clone size: NA; D gene: NA; J gene: TRBJ2-1; CDR3 DNA: TGTGCCAGCAGTTACAGGGGCCTTACTCTGGCGAGCGAGCAGTTCTTC; CDR3 protein: CASSYRGLTLASEQFF
V gene: TRBV5-1; clone size: NA; D gene: NA; J gene: TRBJ1-3; CDR3 DNA: TGCGCCAGCAGCTTGGGGCAGGATGGAAACACCATATATTTT; CDR3 protein: CASSLGQDGNTIYF
V gene: TRBV28; clone size: NA; D gene: NA; J gene: TRBJ1-1; CDR3 DNA: TGTGCCAGCAGTTCCTTGACAGGCATGAACACTGAAGCTTTCTTT; CDR3 protein: CASSSLTGMNTEAFF
V gene: TRBV14; clone size: NA; D gene: TRBD2; J gene: TRBJ2-1; CDR3 DNA: TGTGCCGGCAGCCAAGTTTCGCTAGCGGCTTACAATGAGCAGTTCTTC; CDR3 protein: CAGSQVSLAAYNEQFF
V gene: TRBV10-3; clone size: NA; D gene: NA; J gene: TRBJ1-5; CDR3 DNA: TGTGCCATCAGTGAAGCACAAAATCCGGATCAGCCCCAGCATTTT; CDR3 protein: CAISEAQNPDQPQHF
V gene: TRBV4-1; clone size: few; D gene: NA; J gene: TRBJ2-1; CDR3 DNA: TGCGCCAGCAGCCAAGAGGCCCGCTCCTACAATGAGCAGTTCTTC; CDR3 protein: CASSQEARSYNEQFF
V gene: TRBV20-1; clone size: NA; D gene: NA; J gene: TRBJ2-7; CDR3 DNA: TGCAGTGCTAGTGAGATTCCGTACTTC; CDR3 protein: CSASEIPYF
V gene: TRBV3-1; clone size: NA; D gene: TRBD1; J gene: TRBJ1-6; CDR3 DNA: TGTGCCAGCAGCCAACAATGGACAGGGGGTTTGAATTCACCCCTCCACTTT; CDR3 protein: CASSQQWTGGLNSPLHF
V gene: TRBV9; clone size: NA; D gene: NA; J gene: TRBJ1-1; CDR3 DNA: TGTGCCAGCAGCTTCCGACAGGCCCCTGACACTGAAGCTTTCTTT; CDR3 protein: CASSFRQAPDTEAFF
V gene: TRBV12-3/TRBV12-4; clone size: NA; D gene: TRBD2; J gene: TRBJ2-1; CDR3 DNA: TGTGCCAGCAGTCTCTTAACTAGCGGGAGGGCCCATGAGCAGTTCTTC; CDR3 protein: CASSLLTSGRAHEQFF
V gene: TRBV15; clone size: NA; D gene: TRBD1; J gene: TRBJ1-1; CDR3 DNA: TGTGCCACCAGCAGAGATCTGGCAGGGGGCACTGAAGCTTTCTTT; CDR3 protein: CATSRDLAGGTEAFF
V gene: TRBV4-1; clone size: few; D gene: TRBD1; J gene: TRBJ2-7; CDR3 DNA: TGCGCCAGCGATTCGGGACAGGGGTACGAGCAGTACTTC; CDR3 protein: CASDSGQGYEQYF
V gene: TRBV27; clone size: NA; D gene: NA; J gene: TRBJ2-1; CDR3 DNA: TGTGCCAGCAGTTGGGCAGGGGCGTATGAGCAGTTCTTC; CDR3 protein: CASSWAGAYEQFF
V gene: TRBV5-5; clone size: NA; D gene: NA; J gene: TRBJ1-4; CDR3 DNA: TGTGCCAGCAGCCCCGGAGGGCGAGATGAAAAACTGTTTTTT; CDR3 protein: CASSPGGRDEKLFF
V gene: TRBV2; clone size: NA; D gene: NA; J gene: TRBJ1-1; CDR3 DNA: TGTGCCAGCTATCCTAGGGAAGGGACTGAAGCTTTCTTT; CDR3 protein: CASYPREGTEAFF
V gene: TRBV7-2; clone size: NA; D gene: NA; J gene: TRBJ2-5; CDR3 DNA: TGTGCCAGCAGCTTCTCTAACAACCAAGAGACCCAGTACTTC; CDR3 protein: CASSFSNNQETQYF